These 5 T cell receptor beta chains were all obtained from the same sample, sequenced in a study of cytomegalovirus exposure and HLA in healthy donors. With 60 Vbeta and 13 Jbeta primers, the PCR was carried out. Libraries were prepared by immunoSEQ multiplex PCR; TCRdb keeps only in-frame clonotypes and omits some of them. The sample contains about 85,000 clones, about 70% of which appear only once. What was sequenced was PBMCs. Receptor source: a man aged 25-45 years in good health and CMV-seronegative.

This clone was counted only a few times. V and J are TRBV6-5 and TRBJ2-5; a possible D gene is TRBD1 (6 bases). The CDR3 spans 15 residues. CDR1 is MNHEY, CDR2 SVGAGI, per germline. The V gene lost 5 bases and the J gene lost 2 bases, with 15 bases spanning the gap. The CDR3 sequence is CASSPDRTGQETQYF. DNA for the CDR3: TGTGCCAGCAGTCCAGACAGGACGGGTCAAGAGACCCAGTACTTC.

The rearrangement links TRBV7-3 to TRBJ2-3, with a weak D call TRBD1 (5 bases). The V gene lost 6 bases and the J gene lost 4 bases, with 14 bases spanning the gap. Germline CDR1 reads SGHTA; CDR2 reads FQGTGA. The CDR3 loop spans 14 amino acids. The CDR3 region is CASRSQGKSDTQYF. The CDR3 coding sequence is TGTGCCAGCAGGTCCCAGGGTAAATCAGATACGCAGTATTTT.

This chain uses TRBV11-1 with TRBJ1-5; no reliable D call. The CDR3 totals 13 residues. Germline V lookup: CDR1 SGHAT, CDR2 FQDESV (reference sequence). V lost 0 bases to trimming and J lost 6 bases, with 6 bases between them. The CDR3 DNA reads TGTGCCAGCAGCTTAGCGCCCGGTCAGCCCCAGCATTTT. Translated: CASSLAPGQPQHF.

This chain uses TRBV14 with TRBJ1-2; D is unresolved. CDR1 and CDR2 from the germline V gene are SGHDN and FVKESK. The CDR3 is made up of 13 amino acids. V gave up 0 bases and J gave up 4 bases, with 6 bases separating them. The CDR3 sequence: CASSQDLAYGYTF. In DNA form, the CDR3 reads TGTGCCAGCAGCCAAGATTTGGCCTATGGCTACACCTTC.

CDR3 loop: CASSVGGALRFYEQFF. The CDR3 nucleotides are TGTGCCAGCAGTGTCGGGGGGGCGCTGAGGTTTTATGAGCAGTTCTTC. The chain links TRBV6-1 to TRBJ2-1; 8 nucleotides match TRBD2. In germline, CDR1 is MNHNS, CDR2 SASEGT. The CDR3 is 16 amino acids. The trim removed 4 bases at V and 8 bases at J, leaving 13 bases unmatched.